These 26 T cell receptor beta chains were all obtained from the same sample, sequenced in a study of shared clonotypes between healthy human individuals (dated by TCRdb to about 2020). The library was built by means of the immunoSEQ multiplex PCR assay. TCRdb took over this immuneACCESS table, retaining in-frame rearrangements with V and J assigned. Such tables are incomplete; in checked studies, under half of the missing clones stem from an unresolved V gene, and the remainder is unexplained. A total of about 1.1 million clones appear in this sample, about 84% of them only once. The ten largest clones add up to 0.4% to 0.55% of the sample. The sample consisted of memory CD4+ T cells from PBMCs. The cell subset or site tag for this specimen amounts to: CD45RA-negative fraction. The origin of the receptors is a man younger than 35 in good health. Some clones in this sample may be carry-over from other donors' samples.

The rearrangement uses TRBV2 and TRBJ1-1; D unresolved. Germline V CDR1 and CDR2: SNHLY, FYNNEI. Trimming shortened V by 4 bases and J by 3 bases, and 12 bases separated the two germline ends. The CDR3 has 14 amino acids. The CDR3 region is CASSAPERDTEAFF. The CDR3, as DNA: TGTGCCAGCAGTGCGCCGGAGAGGGACACTGAAGCTTTCTTT.

CDR3 nucleotide sequence: TGTGCCAGCAGCTTCGCTGGACTAAATGACGAGCAGTACTTC. It encodes CASSFAGLNDEQYF. This chain joins TRBV7-8 and TRBJ2-7; D is possibly TRBD2 (6 bases). From germline, CDR1 is SGHVS and CDR2 FQNEAQ. Trimming pared 3 bases from V and 5 bases from J, leaving 14 bases between. The CDR3 has 14 amino acids.

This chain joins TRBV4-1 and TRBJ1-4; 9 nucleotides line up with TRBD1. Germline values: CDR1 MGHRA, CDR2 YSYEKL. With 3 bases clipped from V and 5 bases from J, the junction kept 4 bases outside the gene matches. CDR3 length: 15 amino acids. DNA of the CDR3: TGCGCCAGCAGCCACATCGACAGGGGGAATGAAAAACTGTTTTTT. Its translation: CASSHIDRGNEKLFF.

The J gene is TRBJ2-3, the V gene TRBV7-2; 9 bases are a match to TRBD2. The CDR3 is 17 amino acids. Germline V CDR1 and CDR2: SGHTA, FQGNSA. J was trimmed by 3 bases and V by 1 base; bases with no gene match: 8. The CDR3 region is CASSLDGAGGPTDTQYF. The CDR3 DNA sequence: TGTGCCAGCAGCTTAGACGGGGCGGGAGGGCCGACAGATACGCAGTATTTT.

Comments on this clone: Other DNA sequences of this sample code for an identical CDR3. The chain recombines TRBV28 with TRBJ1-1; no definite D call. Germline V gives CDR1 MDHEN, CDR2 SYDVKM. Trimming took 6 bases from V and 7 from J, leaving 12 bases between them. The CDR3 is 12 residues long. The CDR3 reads CASSLLGDEAFF. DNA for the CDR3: TGTGCCAGCAGCCTGCTTGGGGATGAAGCTTTCTTT.

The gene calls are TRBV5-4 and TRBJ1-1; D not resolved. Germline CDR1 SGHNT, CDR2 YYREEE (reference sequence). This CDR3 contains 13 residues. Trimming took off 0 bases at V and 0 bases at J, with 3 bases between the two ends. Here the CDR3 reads CASSLGMNTEAFF. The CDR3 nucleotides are TGTGCCAGCAGCTTGGGCATGAACACTGAAGCTTTCTTT. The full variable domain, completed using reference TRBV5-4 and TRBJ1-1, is ETGVTQSPTHLIKTRGQQVTLRCSSQSGHNTVSWYQQALGQGPQFIFQYYREEENGRGNFPPRFSGLQFPNYSSELNVNALELDDSALYLCASSLGMNTEAFFGQGTRLTVV.

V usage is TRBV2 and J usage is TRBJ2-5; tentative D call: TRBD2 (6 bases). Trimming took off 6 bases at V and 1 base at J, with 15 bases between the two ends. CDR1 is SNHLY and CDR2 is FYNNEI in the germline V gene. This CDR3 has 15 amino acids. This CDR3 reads CASSLDLGGQETQYF. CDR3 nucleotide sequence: TGTGCCAGCAGCCTGGACCTCGGGGGCCAAGAGACCCAGTACTTC.

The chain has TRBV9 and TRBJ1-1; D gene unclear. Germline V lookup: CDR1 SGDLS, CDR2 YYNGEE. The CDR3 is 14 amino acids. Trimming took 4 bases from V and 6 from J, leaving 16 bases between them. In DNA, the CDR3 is TGTGCCAGCAGCCCCCATGGAGGGTTATCTGAAGCTTTCTTT. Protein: CASSPHGGLSEAFF.

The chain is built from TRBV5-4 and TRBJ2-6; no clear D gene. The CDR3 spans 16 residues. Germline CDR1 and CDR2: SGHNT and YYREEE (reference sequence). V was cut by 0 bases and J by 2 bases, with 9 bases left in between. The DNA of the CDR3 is TGTGCCAGCAGCTTGGCCGCGGACCCTGGGGCCAACGTCCTGACTTTC. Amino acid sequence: CASSLAADPGANVLTF.

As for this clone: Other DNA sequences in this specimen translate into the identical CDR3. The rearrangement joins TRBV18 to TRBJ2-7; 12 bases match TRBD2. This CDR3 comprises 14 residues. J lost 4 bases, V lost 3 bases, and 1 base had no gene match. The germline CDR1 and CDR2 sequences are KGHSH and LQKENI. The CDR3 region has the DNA TGTGCCAGCTCACCGACTAGCGGGAGTTACGAGCAGTACTTC. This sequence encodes CASSPTSGSYEQYF.

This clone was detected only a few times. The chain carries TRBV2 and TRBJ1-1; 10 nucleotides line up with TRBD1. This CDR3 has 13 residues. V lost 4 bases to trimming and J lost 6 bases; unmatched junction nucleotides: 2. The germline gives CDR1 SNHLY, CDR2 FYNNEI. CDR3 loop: CASSGQGASEAFF. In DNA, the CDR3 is TGTGCCAGCAGTGGACAGGGGGCGTCTGAAGCTTTCTTT.

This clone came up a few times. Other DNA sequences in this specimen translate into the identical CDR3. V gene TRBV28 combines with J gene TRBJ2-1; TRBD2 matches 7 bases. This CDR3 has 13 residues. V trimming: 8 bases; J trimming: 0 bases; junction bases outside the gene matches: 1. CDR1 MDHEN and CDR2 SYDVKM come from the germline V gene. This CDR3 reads CASGGSSYNEQFF. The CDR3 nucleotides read TGTGCCAGCGGCGGGAGCTCCTACAATGAGCAGTTCTTC.

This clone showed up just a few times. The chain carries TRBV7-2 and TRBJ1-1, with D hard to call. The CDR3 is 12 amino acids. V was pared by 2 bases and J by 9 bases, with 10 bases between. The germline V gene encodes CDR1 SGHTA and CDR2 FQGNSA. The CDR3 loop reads CASSLNRDQAFF. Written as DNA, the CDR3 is TGTGCCAGCAGCTTAAACCGGGATCAAGCTTTCTTT.

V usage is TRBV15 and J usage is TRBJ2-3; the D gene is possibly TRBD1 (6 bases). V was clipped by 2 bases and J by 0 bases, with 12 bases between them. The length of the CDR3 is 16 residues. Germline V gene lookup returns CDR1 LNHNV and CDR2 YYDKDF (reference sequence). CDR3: CATSRRTDPSTDTQYF. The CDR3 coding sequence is TGTGCCACCAGCAGACGGACAGATCCAAGCACAGATACGCAGTATTTT.

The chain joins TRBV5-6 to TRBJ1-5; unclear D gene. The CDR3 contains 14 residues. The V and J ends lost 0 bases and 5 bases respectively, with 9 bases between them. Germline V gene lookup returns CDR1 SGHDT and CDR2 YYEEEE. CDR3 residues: CASSLGPLDQPQHF. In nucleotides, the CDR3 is TGTGCCAGCAGCTTGGGGCCCTTAGATCAGCCCCAGCATTTT.

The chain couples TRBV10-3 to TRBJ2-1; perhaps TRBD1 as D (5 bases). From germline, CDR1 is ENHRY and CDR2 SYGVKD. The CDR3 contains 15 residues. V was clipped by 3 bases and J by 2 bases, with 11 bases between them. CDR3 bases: TGTGCCATCAGTGATGCAGGGTTGGCCTACAATGAGCAGTTCTTC. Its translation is CAISDAGLAYNEQFF.

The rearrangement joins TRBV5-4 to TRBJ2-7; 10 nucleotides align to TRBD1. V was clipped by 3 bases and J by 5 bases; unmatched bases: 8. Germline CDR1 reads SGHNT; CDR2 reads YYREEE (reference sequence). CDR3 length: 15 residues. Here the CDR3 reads CASSSPGQGLHEQYF. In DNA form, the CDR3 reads TGTGCCAGCAGCTCGCCGGGACAGGGGCTGCACGAGCAGTACTTC.

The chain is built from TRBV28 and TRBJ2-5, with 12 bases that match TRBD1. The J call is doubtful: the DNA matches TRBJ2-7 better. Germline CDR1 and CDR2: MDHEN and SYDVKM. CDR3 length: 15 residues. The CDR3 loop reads CASSLPGTGGTEQYF. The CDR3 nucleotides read TGTGCCAGCAGTTTGCCCGGGACAGGGGGCACCGAGCAGTACTTC.

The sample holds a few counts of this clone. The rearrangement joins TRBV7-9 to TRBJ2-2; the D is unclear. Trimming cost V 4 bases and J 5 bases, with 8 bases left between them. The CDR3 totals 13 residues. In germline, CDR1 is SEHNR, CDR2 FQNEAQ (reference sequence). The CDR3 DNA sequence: TGTGCCAGCAGCTCCCTTAAGACCGGGGAGCTGTTTTTT. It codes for CASSSLKTGELFF. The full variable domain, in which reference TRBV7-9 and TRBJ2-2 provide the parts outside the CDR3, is DTGVSQNPRHKITKRGQNVTFRCDPISEHNRLYWYRQTLGQGPEFLTYFQNEAQLEKSRLLSDRFSAERPKGSFSTLEIQRTEQGDSAMYLCASSSLKTGELFFGEGSRLTVL.

The CDR3: CASRLRQGELFF. CDR3 sequence (DNA): TGTGCCAGCAGATTGAGACAGGGGGAGCTGTTTTTT. V and J are TRBV28 and TRBJ2-2; D is possibly TRBD1 (5 bases). Germline loops: CDR1 MDHEN, CDR2 SYDVKM. The CDR3 consists of 12 residues. V lost 6 bases and J lost 8, with 10 bases in between.

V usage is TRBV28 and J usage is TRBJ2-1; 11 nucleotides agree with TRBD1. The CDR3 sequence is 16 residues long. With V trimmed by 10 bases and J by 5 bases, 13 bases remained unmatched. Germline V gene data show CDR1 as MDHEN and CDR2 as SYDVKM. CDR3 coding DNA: TGTGCCACTACTCTAGGGGGGACAGGGGGAAACAATGAGCAGTTCTTC. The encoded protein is CATTLGGTGGNNEQFF.

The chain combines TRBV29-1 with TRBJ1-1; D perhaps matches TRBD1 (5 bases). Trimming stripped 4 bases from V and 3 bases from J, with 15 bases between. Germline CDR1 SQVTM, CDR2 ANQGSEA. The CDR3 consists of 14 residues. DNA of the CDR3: TGCAGCGTTGCTGGAGGGGTCAGTTACACTGAAGCTTTCTTT. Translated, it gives CSVAGGVSYTEAFF.

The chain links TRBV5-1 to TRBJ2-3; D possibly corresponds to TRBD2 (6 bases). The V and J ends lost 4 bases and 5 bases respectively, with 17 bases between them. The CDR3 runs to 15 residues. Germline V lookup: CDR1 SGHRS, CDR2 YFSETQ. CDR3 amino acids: CASSLSGGVQDTQYF. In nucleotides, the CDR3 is TGCGCCAGCAGCCTCTCTGGAGGGGTCCAAGATACGCAGTATTTT.

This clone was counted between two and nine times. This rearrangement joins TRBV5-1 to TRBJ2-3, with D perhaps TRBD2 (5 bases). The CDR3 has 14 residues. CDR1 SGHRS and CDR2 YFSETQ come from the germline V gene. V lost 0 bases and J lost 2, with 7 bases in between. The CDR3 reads CASSLDGITDTQYF. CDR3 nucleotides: TGCGCCAGCAGCTTGGACGGGATCACAGATACGCAGTATTTT.

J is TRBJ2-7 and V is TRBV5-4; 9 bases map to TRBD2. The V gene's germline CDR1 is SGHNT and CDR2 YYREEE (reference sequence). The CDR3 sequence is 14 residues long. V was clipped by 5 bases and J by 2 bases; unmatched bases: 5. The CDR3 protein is CASRKGLAPYEQYF. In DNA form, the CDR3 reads TGTGCCAGCAGGAAGGGACTAGCACCCTACGAGCAGTACTTC.

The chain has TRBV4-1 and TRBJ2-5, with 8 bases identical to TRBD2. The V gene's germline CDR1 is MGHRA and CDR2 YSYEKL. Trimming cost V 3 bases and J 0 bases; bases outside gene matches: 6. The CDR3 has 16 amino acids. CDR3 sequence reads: CASSHVGLADQETQYF. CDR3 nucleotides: TGCGCCAGCAGCCACGTAGGACTAGCAGACCAAGAGACCCAGTACTTC.